The 20 T cell receptor beta chains below all came from one sample that was sequenced in a study of T cell changes during pregnancy in multiple sclerosis. Sequencing used immunoSEQ multiplex PCR; TCRdb keeps in-frame clones, though not all of them. The sample has about 38,000 clones, just under 95% seen once. The sequences come from CD8+ T cells from peripheral blood mononuclear cells, collected in the third trimester of pregnancy. All receptors derive from a female donor with multiple sclerosis, enrolled in a pregnancy study.

V is TRBV13 and J is TRBJ2-7; 7 positions match TRBD1. The V segment lost 5 bases and the J segment 5 bases; nucleotides outside the gene matches: 6. The CDR3 length is 13 residues. Germline CDR1 is PRHDT and CDR2 is FYEKMQ (reference sequence). This CDR3 reads CASSPRDSHEQYF. DNA of the CDR3: TGTGCCAGCAGCCCACGGGACAGCCACGAGCAGTACTTC.

The chain recombines TRBV6-1 with TRBJ1-4; no reliable D call. Germline lookup yields CDR1 MNHNS and CDR2 SASEGT. The CDR3 contains 14 residues. V lost 2 bases, J lost 5 bases, and 9 bases lay in between. CDR3 loop: CASSEREENEKLFF. The CDR3 nucleotides are TGTGCCAGCAGTGAAAGGGAGGAGAATGAAAAACTGTTTTTT.

The rearrangement links TRBV7-9 to TRBJ2-7; possible D gene TRBD1, 6 bases. The germline V and J ends were trimmed by 6 bases and 7 bases, with 13 bases remaining between them. CDR1 and CDR2 from the germline V gene are SEHNR and FQNEAQ (reference sequence). The CDR3 has 12 residues. CDR3 region: CASSSGHPEQYF. As DNA, the CDR3 is TGTGCCAGCAGTTCGGGACACCCAGAGCAGTACTTC.

The chain uses TRBV27 and TRBJ1-6; TRBD1 agrees at 9 bases. This CDR3 is built from 15 residues. V dropped 3 bases and J dropped 7; count of bases not matched to a gene: 4. Germline V gene sequence: CDR1 MNHEY, CDR2 SMNVEV (reference sequence). The CDR3 bases are TGTGCCAGCAGTTTTGGGACAGGGCCGAATTCACCCCTCCACTTT. The encoded protein is CASSFGTGPNSPLHF.

The chain recombines TRBV2 with TRBJ2-3; 9 positions agree with TRBD2. The CDR3 has 13 residues. The V gene's germline CDR1 is SNHLY and CDR2 FYNNEI. Trimming removed 11 bases from V and 5 bases from J; junction bases left unmatched: 8. The CDR3, as DNA: TGTGCCGAACCGGGACTAGCTAGAGATACGCAGTATTTT. As protein: CAEPGLARDTQYF. Supplemented by reference TRBV2 and TRBJ2-3, the full variable domain reads EPEVTQTPSHQVTQMGQEVILRCVPISNHLYFYWYRQILGQKVEFLVSFYNNEISEKSEIFDDQFSVERPDGSNFTLKIRSTKLEDSAMYFCAEPGLARDTQYFGPGTRLTVL.

V is TRBV2 and J is TRBJ1-1; D perhaps matches TRBD1 (5 bases). Trimming took 7 bases from V and 0 from J, leaving 12 bases between them. From germline, CDR1 is SNHLY and CDR2 FYNNEI. The CDR3 loop spans 14 amino acids. CDR3 bases: TGTGCCAGCACCAAAAGGGGTCTGAACACTGAAGCTTTCTTT. Translation gives CASTKRGLNTEAFF.

The chain couples TRBV4-2 to TRBJ2-3, with D maybe TRBD2 (5 bases). With 0 bases removed from V and 4 bases from J, the gap between germline ends came to 8 bases. This CDR3 spans 14 amino acids. Germline V gene data show CDR1 as LGHNA and CDR2 as YNFKEQ. The DNA for the CDR3 is TGTGCCAGCAGCCAAGAACTAGAGGCAGATACGCAGTATTTT. It yields the protein CASSQELEADTQYF.

V usage is TRBV18 and J usage is TRBJ2-7; D is unresolved. The CDR3 length is 16 residues. V was cut by 1 base and J by 1 base, with 14 bases left in between. CDR1 is KGHSH, CDR2 LQKENI, per germline. The CDR3 nucleotides are TGTGCCAGCTCACCACTCGACTCCCCCCTATCCTACGAGCAGTACTTC. Amino acids: CASSPLDSPLSYEQYF.

The chain carries TRBV6-4 and TRBJ2-2; 7 nucleotides line up with TRBD1. J lost 7 bases, V lost 8 bases, and 7 bases had no gene match. The CDR3 length is 13 residues. CDR1 is MRHNA, CDR2 SNTAGT, per germline. This CDR3 is CASLGQVGGELFF. CDR3 sequence (DNA): TGTGCCAGCCTCGGACAGGTCGGCGGGGAGCTGTTTTTT.

The chain employs TRBV27 and TRBJ1-6; D is perhaps TRBD1 (5 bases). There are 13 residues in the CDR3. Per the germline V gene, CDR1 is MNHEY and CDR2 is SMNVEV (reference sequence). V lost 6 bases and J lost 7, with 10 bases in between. CDR3 bases: TGTGCCAGCAGCGGGGGGTCCAATTCACCCCTCCACTTT. Translated: CASSGGSNSPLHF.

The J gene is TRBJ1-1, the V gene TRBV5-5; D unclear. The V gene's germline CDR1 is SGHKS and CDR2 YYEKEE (reference sequence). The CDR3 extends over 13 amino acids. With 4 bases removed from V and 1 base from J, the gap between germline ends came to 8 bases. Written as DNA, the CDR3 is TGTGCCAGCAGCCTAGATTGGAACACTGAAGCTTTCTTT. As protein: CASSLDWNTEAFF.

The V call is TRBV27, the J call TRBJ1-5; unclear D gene. Germline CDR1 reads MNHEY; CDR2 reads SMNVEV (reference sequence). The ends were cut back, 0 bases at V and 7 bases at J, with 10 bases in the middle. The CDR3 spans 14 residues. CDR3 in amino acids: CASSLSRGYQPQHF. The DNA for the CDR3 is TGTGCCAGCAGTTTATCGAGAGGGTACCAGCCCCAGCATTTT.

The chain has TRBV4-1 and TRBJ2-3; no reliable D call. The CDR3 spans 16 residues. CDR1 and CDR2 (germline): MGHRA, YSYEKL. Trimming took 3 bases from V and 5 from J, leaving 18 bases between them. Written as DNA, the CDR3 is TGCGCCAGCAGCCACCCCGCTCTAGATTCCATAGATACGCAGTATTTT. Translating gives CASSHPALDSIDTQYF.

This chain links TRBV15 with TRBJ2-7; perhaps TRBD1 as D (5 bases). Trimming removed 5 bases at V and 0 bases at J, with 8 bases between. This CDR3 is 13 amino acids long. The germline V gene encodes CDR1 LNHNV and CDR2 YYDKDF (reference sequence). CDR3 bases: TGTGCCACCAGCCCGACAGTCTCCTACGAGCAGTACTTC. Its translation is CATSPTVSYEQYF.

With respect to this clone: One junction end does not reproduce the germline sequence, and a read error may be involved. V gene TRBV7-7 combines with J gene TRBJ2-7, with D maybe TRBD2 (5 bases). The CDR3 extends over 13 amino acids. Germline V gene sequence: CDR1 SSHAT, CDR2 FNYEAQ (reference sequence). The CDR3 loop reads CASSLSIGDEQYF. CDR3 bases: TGTGCTAGCAGCTTGTCTATCGGGGACGAGCAGTACTTC.

The chain combines TRBV5-5 with TRBJ1-2; the D is unclear. Looked up from germline, CDR1 is SGHKS and CDR2 is YYEKEE (reference sequence). Trimming shortened V by 5 bases and J by 4 bases, and 6 bases separated the two germline ends. The length of the CDR3 is 11 residues. CDR3 region: CASSHSYGYTF. For the CDR3, the DNA is TGTGCCAGCAGTCACAGCTATGGCTACACCTTC.

This clone was recorded only once. The chain combines TRBV7-8 with TRBJ2-7; 7 nucleotides line up with TRBD1. The germline V gene has CDR1 SGHVS and CDR2 FQNEAQ. V dropped 1 base and J dropped 4; count of bases not matched to a gene: 4. The CDR3 extends over 14 amino acids. CDR3 DNA: TGTGCCAGCAGCTTAGTAGGGGGCACGTACGAGCAGTACTTC. Protein product: CASSLVGGTYEQYF.

The V call is TRBV27, the J call TRBJ1-1; 10 nucleotides agree with TRBD1. The CDR3 covers 14 residues. Per the germline V gene, CDR1 is MNHEY and CDR2 is SMNVEV (reference sequence). Losses at the gene ends were 6 bases for V and 5 bases for J; bases not matched to a gene: 6. CDR3 sequence: CASRTGGAGTEAFF. The CDR3 nucleotides read TGTGCCAGCAGGACAGGGGGCGCGGGGACTGAAGCTTTCTTT.

The chain links TRBV19 to TRBJ1-6; D perhaps matches TRBD1 (5 bases). Germline CDR1 and CDR2: LNHDA and SQIVND (reference sequence). V lost 6 bases to trimming and J lost 8 bases, with 14 bases between them. The CDR3 is 14 residues long. Written as DNA, the CDR3 is TGTGCCAGTAGCCCGGACATGTCACATTCACCCCTCCACTTT. The encoded protein is CASSPDMSHSPLHF.

V is TRBV5-6 and J is TRBJ2-7; 8 nucleotides agree with TRBD1. In germline, CDR1 is SGHDT, CDR2 YYEEEE. The junction had 9 bases not matched to a gene; V was cut back by 6 bases and J by 4 bases. This CDR3 spans 14 amino acids. CDR3 loop: CASTTGQGRYEQYF. In nucleotides, the CDR3 is TGTGCCAGCACTACAGGACAGGGACGGTACGAGCAGTACTTC.